These 9 T cell receptor beta chains originate from one sample sequenced in a study of blood T cell repertoires in COVID-19. Sequencing was performed with immunoSEQ multiplex PCR; in TCRdb, only in-frame clones are kept and a portion is missing. The data hold approximately 360,000 clones, with roughly 86% observed a single time. The sequenced sample consisted of PBMCs or T cells enriched from blood (not recorded which). The receptors originated from a man in his forties or fifties in a cohort exposed to, infected with or recovered from COVID-19 (not recorded which).

This clone was counted between two and nine times. The chain recombines TRBV25-1 with TRBJ1-2; a weak D match, TRBD1 (5 bases). The CDR3 has 13 residues. V was cut by 4 bases and J by 2 bases, with 8 bases left in between. Germline V gives CDR1 MGHDK, CDR2 SYGVNS. The CDR3 nucleotides read TGTGCCAGCAGTGCGGGGGAGAACTATGGCTACACCTTC. This translates into CASSAGENYGYTF.

The chain uses TRBV19 and TRBJ1-5, with 7 bases lining up with TRBD1. CDR1 and CDR2 (germline): LNHDA, SQIVND (reference sequence). The CDR3 covers 13 residues. After removal of 6 bases from V and 5 bases from J, the junction contained 4 bases not matched to a gene. CDR3 sequence reads: CASSFQGDQPQHF. In nucleotides, the CDR3 is TGTGCCAGTAGCTTCCAGGGGGATCAGCCCCAGCATTTT.

The chain employs TRBV3-1 (or the pseudogene TRBV3-2) and TRBJ2-2; 9 nucleotides match TRBD1. J was trimmed by 5 bases and V by 4 bases; bases with no gene match: 2. This CDR3 spans 14 amino acids. Germline assignment: CDR1 LGHDT and CDR2 YNNKEL (reference sequence). CDR3 nucleotide sequence: TGTGCCAGCAGCCGACAGGGGGGAACCGGGGAGCTGTTTTTT. The encoded protein is CASSRQGGTGELFF.

This chain links TRBV27 with TRBJ1-5, with no clear D. The CDR3 sequence is 13 residues long. Germline CDR1 and CDR2: MNHEY and SMNVEV (reference sequence). The V end lost 5 bases, the J end lost 5 bases, and 10 bases lay between the germline ends. As DNA, the CDR3 is TGTGCCAGCAGTCAGTACAGATATCAGCCCCAGCATTTT. Protein product: CASSQYRYQPQHF.

V gene TRBV9 combines with J gene TRBJ2-7; 12 nucleotides agree with TRBD2. The J segment lost 3 bases and the V segment lost 4 bases, leaving 8 bases of the junction unmatched. The CDR3 is 16 amino acids. CDR1 and CDR2 from the germline V gene are SGDLS and YYNGEE. The CDR3 protein is CASSPRLAGDIYEQYF. The DNA of the CDR3 is TGTGCCAGCAGCCCCCGACTAGCGGGAGATATCTACGAGCAGTACTTC.

The chain uses TRBV9 and TRBJ2-7; perhaps TRBD2 as D (6 bases). Per germline, CDR1 SGDLS and CDR2 YYNGEE. There are 15 residues in the CDR3. The germline V and J ends were trimmed by 1 base and 3 bases, with 14 bases remaining between them. CDR3 sequence (DNA): TGTGCCAGCAGCGTATCCGGGCAGGGAGGCTACGAGCAGTACTTC. Encoded protein: CASSVSGQGGYEQYF.

V gene TRBV19 combines with J gene TRBJ2-7; 10 nucleotides agree with TRBD1. V shed 5 bases and J 1 base; nucleotides not matched to a gene: 2. This CDR3 comprises 14 residues. The V gene's germline CDR1 is LNHDA and CDR2 SQIVND (reference sequence). The CDR3: CASSLDRGSYEQYF. DNA of the CDR3: TGTGCCAGTAGTTTGGACAGGGGGTCCTACGAGCAGTACTTC.

The chain carries TRBV7-6 and TRBJ2-1; D is perhaps TRBD1 (6 bases). Germline V gene data show CDR1 as SGHVS and CDR2 as FNYEAQ. This CDR3 has 15 amino acids. V was shortened by 8 bases and J by 5 bases, with 19 bases between the two germline ends. CDR3 in amino acids: CASGHRDTANNEQFF. CDR3 nucleotide sequence: TGTGCCAGCGGGCACCGGGACACGGCGAACAATGAGCAGTTCTTC. The whole variable domain, remainder taken from reference TRBV7-6 and TRBJ2-1, is GAGVSQSPRYKVTKRGQDVALRCDPISGHVSLYWYRQALGQGPEFLTYFNYEAQQDKSGLPNDRFSAERPEGSISTLTIQRTEQRDSAMYRCASGHRDTANNEQFFGPGTRLTVL.

This sequence joins TRBV7-2 and TRBJ1-6; unclear D gene. The V end lost 6 bases, the J end lost 0 bases, and 9 bases lay between the germline ends. This CDR3 is built from 15 residues. Germline lookup yields CDR1 SGHTA and CDR2 FQGNSA. The CDR3: CASSRDSSYNSPLHF. The CDR3 bases are TGTGCCAGCAGTCGCGATAGCTCCTATAATTCACCCCTCCACTTT.